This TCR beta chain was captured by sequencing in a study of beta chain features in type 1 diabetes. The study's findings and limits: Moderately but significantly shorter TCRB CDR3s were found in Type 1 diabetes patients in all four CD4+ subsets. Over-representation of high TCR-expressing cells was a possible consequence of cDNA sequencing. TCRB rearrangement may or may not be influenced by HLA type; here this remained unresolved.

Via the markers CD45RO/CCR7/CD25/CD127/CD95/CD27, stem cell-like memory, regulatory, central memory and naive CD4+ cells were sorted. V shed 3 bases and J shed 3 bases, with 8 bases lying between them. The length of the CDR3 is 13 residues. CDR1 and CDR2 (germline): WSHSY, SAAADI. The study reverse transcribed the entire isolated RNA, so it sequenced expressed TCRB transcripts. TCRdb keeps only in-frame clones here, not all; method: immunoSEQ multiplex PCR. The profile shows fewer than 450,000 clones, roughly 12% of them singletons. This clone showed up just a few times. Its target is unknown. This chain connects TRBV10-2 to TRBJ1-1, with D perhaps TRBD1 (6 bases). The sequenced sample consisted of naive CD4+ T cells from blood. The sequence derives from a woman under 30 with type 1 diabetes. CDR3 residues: CASSDYRDTEAFF. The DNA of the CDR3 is TGCGCCAGCAGTGACTACAGGGACACTGAAGCTTTCTTT.